The 21 T cell receptor beta chains in this list originate from one sample, sequenced in a study of radiotherapy plus CTLA-4 blockade in lung cancer. This table comes from immunoSEQ multiplex PCR, and its TCRdb copy is limited to in-frame clones, with some not included. The sample yields some 50,000 clones, 84% seen once. The sequencing here drew on peripheral blood, taken from a patient treated with radiotherapy plus ipilimumab. The receptors were gathered from a human donor with non-small cell lung cancer whose response to radiotherapy plus ipilimumab could not be evaluated.

This clone was detected a few times. The CDR3 DNA follows: TGTGCCAGTAGTCCAGGGGCGGGAGGGTTCGAGACCCAGTACTTC. As protein: CASSPGAGGFETQYF. The chain combines TRBV19 with TRBJ2-5, with 9 bases fitting TRBD2. The CDR3 sequence is 15 residues long. Trimming at V came to 5 bases and at J to 5 bases, leaving 9 bases not matched to a gene. CDR1 LNHDA and CDR2 SQIVND come from the germline V gene (reference sequence).

The V call is TRBV7-2, the J call TRBJ2-1; TRBD2 aligns across 11 bases. Germline CDR1 is SGHTA and CDR2 is FQGNSA. After removal of 3 bases from V and 9 bases from J, the junction contained 4 bases not matched to a gene. The CDR3 length is 14 residues. The CDR3 DNA reads TGTGCCAGCAGCTTCCCTAGCGGGAGGACTGAGCAGTTCTTC. Translation: CASSFPSGRTEQFF.

The V gene is TRBV6-5, the J gene TRBJ2-2, with D perhaps matching TRBD2 (5 bases). V was shortened by 3 bases and J by 5 bases, with 16 bases between the two germline ends. Per germline, CDR1 MNHEY and CDR2 SVGAGI. This CDR3 region has 16 residues. CDR3: CASSYIPLELTGELFF. CDR3 DNA: TGTGCCAGCAGTTATATCCCACTAGAGTTGACCGGGGAGCTGTTTTTT.

The rearrangement links TRBV6-1 to TRBJ1-5; 9 nucleotides match TRBD1. With 11 bases clipped from V and 2 bases from J, the junction kept 7 bases outside the gene matches. The CDR3 is 14 amino acids. The germline V gene has CDR1 MNHNS and CDR2 SASEGT. The CDR3 protein is CAAARDRGNQPQHF. The CDR3 coding sequence is TGTGCCGCCGCCAGGGACAGGGGCAATCAGCCCCAGCATTTT.

The chain carries TRBV7-6 and TRBJ2-3; 8 bases align to TRBD1. In germline, CDR1 is SGHVS, CDR2 FNYEAQ. The CDR3 sequence is 15 residues long. With 5 bases clipped from V and 3 bases from J, the junction kept 7 bases outside the gene matches. The DNA for the CDR3 is TGTGCCAGCAGCCCTGGACAGGGAGGTACAGATACGCAGTATTTT. Translating it yields CASSPGQGGTDTQYF.

The gene calls are TRBV28 and TRBJ2-5; D possibly corresponds to TRBD2 (5 bases). This CDR3 is 15 amino acids long. Germline CDR1 and CDR2: MDHEN and SYDVKM. Trimming pared 5 bases from V and 2 bases from J, leaving 15 bases between. The CDR3 spells CASSPKRLGQETQYF. In DNA form, the CDR3 reads TGTGCCAGCAGTCCCAAGCGGCTGGGACAAGAGACCCAGTACTTC.

For the CDR3, the DNA is TGTGCCAGCAGCGTAGCGGGGGGCTGGCAGCCCCAGCATTTT. Translating it yields CASSVAGGWQPQHF. This chain joins TRBV9 and TRBJ1-5, with D tentatively TRBD1 (6 bases). The CDR3 consists of 14 residues. Trimming removed 0 bases at V and 7 bases at J, with 11 bases between. Germline CDR1 and CDR2: SGDLS and YYNGEE.

The V call is TRBV28, the J call TRBJ1-5, with D maybe TRBD1 (5 bases). V was cut by 2 bases and J by 2 bases, with 10 bases left in between. The CDR3 sequence is 15 residues long. Germline CDR1 reads MDHEN; CDR2 reads SYDVKM. The CDR3 nucleotides read TGTGCCAGCAGTTTACGGGGGTTCGGCAATCAGCCCCAGCATTTT. Protein product: CASSLRGFGNQPQHF.

The chain employs TRBV12-2 and TRBJ2-1; the D call TRBD2 from the table was never checked on the DNA. TRBV12-2 is marked as a pseudogene. The CDR3 is 16 residues long. The CDR3 loop reads CASRLVSLAPYNEQFF. As DNA, the CDR3 is TGTGCAAGTCGCTTAGTATCACTAGCGCCTTACAATGAGCAGTTCTTC.

V usage is TRBV2 and J usage is TRBJ2-3; TRBD2 agrees at 7 bases. The CDR3 sequence is 18 residues long. V trimming: 3 bases; J trimming: 0 bases; junction bases outside the gene matches: 12. CDR1 and CDR2 (germline): SNHLY, FYNNEI. Here the CDR3 reads CASSDLNGGVRSTDTQYF. The CDR3 DNA reads as TGTGCCAGCAGTGATTTGAATGGGGGGGTTCGTAGCACAGATACGCAGTATTTT.

The V and J genes are TRBV27 and TRBJ2-7, with 13 bases that match TRBD2. This CDR3 region has 14 residues. The V gene end was trimmed by 5 bases and the J gene end by 6 bases; junction bases not matched to a gene: 4. CDR1 is MNHEY, CDR2 SMNVEV, per germline (reference sequence). CDR3 nucleotide sequence: TGTGCCAGCAGTCGGACTAGCGGGAGAACCGAGCAGTACTTC. Its protein product is CASSRTSGRTEQYF.

This chain links TRBV11-2 with TRBJ1-1; D ambiguous. Germline V CDR1 and CDR2: SGHAT, FQNNGV. The CDR3 spans 15 residues. The germline V and J ends were trimmed by 1 base and 3 bases, with 12 bases remaining between them. CDR3 protein: CASSLGSHIDTEAFF. The DNA of the CDR3 is TGTGCCAGCAGCTTAGGAAGCCATATCGACACTGAAGCTTTCTTT.

The chain links TRBV5-6 to TRBJ2-2, with D perhaps TRBD2 (5 bases). V dropped 0 bases and J dropped 2 bases, with 20 bases sitting between them. The CDR3 runs 19 residues. In germline, CDR1 is SGHDT, CDR2 YYEEEE. In nucleotides, the CDR3 is TGTGCCAGCAGCTTGGTCGGGGTAGGGTGGTCCAAAAACACCGGGGAGCTGTTTTTT. Protein product: CASSLVGVGWSKNTGELFF.

This chain links TRBV28 with TRBJ2-5; 11 positions agree with TRBD1. V was pared by 6 bases and J by 4 bases, with 4 bases of the junction left unmatched. CDR1 MDHEN and CDR2 SYDVKM come from the germline V gene. The CDR3 is 14 residues long. The CDR3 region has the DNA TGTGCCAGCAGGTTGGGACAGGGGGTAGAGACCCAGTACTTC. As protein: CASRLGQGVETQYF. Full variable domain (rest looked up from reference TRBV28 and TRBJ2-5): DVKVTQSSRYLVKRTGEKVFLECVQDMDHENMFWYRQDPGLGLRLIYFSYDVKMKEKGDIPEGYSVSREKKERFSLILESASTNQTSMYLCASRLGQGVETQYFGPGTRLLVL.

This clone was seen only a few times. V and J are TRBV7-3 and TRBJ1-1; D is undetermined. The CDR3 covers 13 residues. The V end lost 4 bases, the J end lost 1 base, and 7 bases lay between the germline ends. Germline V CDR1 and CDR2: SGHTA, FQGTGA. CDR3 coding DNA: TGTGCCAGCAGCTCGGTACCGAACACTGAAGCTTTCTTT. It specifies CASSSVPNTEAFF. The full variable domain, with the rest looked up from reference TRBV7-3 and TRBJ1-1, is GAGVSQTPSNKVTEKGKYVELRCDPISGHTALYWYRQSLGQGPEFLIYFQGTGAADDSGLPNDRFFAVRPEGSVSTLKIQRTERGDSAVYLCASSSVPNTEAFFGQGTRLTVV.

The CDR3 region is CASSEVARTSGLLRSSYNEQFF. The DNA of the CDR3 is TGTGCCAGCAGTGAAGTTGCAAGGACTAGCGGACTACTAAGGAGCTCCTACAATGAGCAGTTCTTC. This sequence joins TRBV2 and TRBJ2-1, with 10 bases identical to TRBD2. The V and J ends lost 1 base and 0 bases, in that order; junction bases with no gene match: 18. The CDR3 consists of 22 residues. From germline, CDR1 is SNHLY and CDR2 FYNNEI.

This chain links TRBV5-4 with TRBJ2-7, with 12 bases aligning to TRBD2. Looked up from germline, CDR1 is SGHNT and CDR2 is YYREEE (reference sequence). J was trimmed by 6 bases and V by 3 bases; bases with no gene match: 4. The CDR3 length is 14 residues. DNA of the CDR3: TGTGCCAGCAGCTCGACTAGCGGGAGTGGCGAGCAGTACTTC. Translating it yields CASSSTSGSGEQYF. Using reference TRBV5-4 and TRBJ2-7 for the parts outside the CDR3, the full variable domain is ETGVTQSPTHLIKTRGQQVTLRCSSQSGHNTVSWYQQALGQGPQFIFQYYREEENGRGNFPPRFSGLQFPNYSSELNVNALELDDSALYLCASSSTSGSGEQYFGPGTRLTVT.

This clone was seen only a few times. V usage is TRBV6-1 and J usage is TRBJ1-4, with D possibly TRBD1 on 6 matching bases. Germline assignment: CDR1 MNHNS and CDR2 SASEGT. The CDR3 is made up of 13 amino acids. V was trimmed by 3 bases and J by 7 bases, leaving 9 bases between them. The CDR3 coding sequence is TGTGCCAGCAGTGACAGGGGACCTGAAAAACTGTTTTTT. It is translated as CASSDRGPEKLFF.

V gene TRBV4-1 combines with J gene TRBJ2-7; 11 bases map to TRBD1. Germline V gene sequence: CDR1 MGHRA, CDR2 YSYEKL. V was clipped by 4 bases and J by 4 bases; unmatched bases: 3. The CDR3 extends over 14 amino acids. The DNA for the CDR3 is TGCGCCAGCAGCCGAGGACAGGGGGCGTACGAGCAGTACTTC. This gives the protein CASSRGQGAYEQYF.

This chain connects TRBV7-3 to TRBJ2-7; possible D gene TRBD2, 6 bases. V lost 5 bases and J lost 3, with 11 bases in between. Per the germline V gene, CDR1 is SGHTA and CDR2 is FQGTGA. The CDR3 extends over 13 amino acids. CDR3 coding DNA: TGTGCCAGCAGCCTTAGCGGTAGCTACGAGCAGTACTTC. This gives the protein CASSLSGSYEQYF.

The gene calls are TRBV6-5 and TRBJ1-2, with D hard to call. With 8 bases removed from V and 0 bases from J, the gap between germline ends came to 13 bases. The CDR3 length is 14 residues. Germline CDR1 and CDR2: MNHEY and SVGAGI. The CDR3 nucleotides read TGTGCCAGCCGTAGACACACAGCTAACTATGGCTACACCTTC. This encodes CASRRHTANYGYTF.